One sample yielded the 8 T cell receptor beta chains listed below, sequenced in a study of blood T cell repertoires in COVID-19. Data came from immunoSEQ multiplex PCR; TCRdb stores just in-frame clones and leaves some out. The table has 80,000 to 100,000 clones, 90% to 95% seen once. The material sequenced was peripheral blood. The origin of the receptors is a human donor with active COVID-19. The donor label of this sample is uncertain.

This sequence joins TRBV6-5 and TRBJ1-1; D remains unclear. The germline V gene encodes CDR1 MNHEY and CDR2 SVGAGI. The CDR3 is 11 amino acids. V was trimmed by 2 bases and J by 11 bases, leaving 9 bases between them. The CDR3 here is CASSYEAAAFF. The DNA for the CDR3 is TGTGCCAGCAGTTACGAAGCGGCGGCTTTCTTT.

The chain links TRBV19 to TRBJ2-3; the match to TRBD1 covers 7 bases. The CDR3 is 13 amino acids. Looked up from germline, CDR1 is LNHDA and CDR2 is SQIVND (reference sequence). J gave up 6 bases and V 7 bases, and 7 bases lay outside the gene matches. The CDR3 reads CASTSTGADTQYF. In DNA form, the CDR3 reads TGTGCCAGTACCAGTACAGGGGCCGATACGCAGTATTTT. The entire variable domain, with the rest obtained from reference TRBV19 and TRBJ2-3, is as follows: DGGITQSPKYLFRKEGQNVTLSCEQNLNHDAMYWYRQDPGQGLRLIYYSQIVNDFQKGDIAEGYSVSREKKESFPLTVTSAQKNPTAFYLCASTSTGADTQYFGPGTRLTVL.

The rearrangement links TRBV6-5 to TRBJ1-3; no clear D. Germline V gene sequence: CDR1 MNHEY, CDR2 SVGAGI. This CDR3 comprises 15 residues. With 6 bases removed from V and 0 bases from J, the gap between germline ends came to 12 bases. CDR3 DNA sequence: TGTGCCAGCAGGCCCGGACTCACCTCTGGAAACACCATATATTTT. It is translated as CASRPGLTSGNTIYF.

The DNA of the CDR3 is TGTGCCAGCAGCTTACTAGCGGGAGTTTCGGGGGAGCTGTTTTTT. Translation: CASSLLAGVSGELFF. V gene TRBV13 combines with J gene TRBJ2-2; 10 positions match TRBD2. Germline trimming cut 2 bases from V and 8 bases from J; bases unmatched to any gene: 5. The CDR3 covers 15 residues. Germline V gene data show CDR1 as PRHDT and CDR2 as FYEKMQ (reference sequence).

This clone appeared once. V and J are TRBV6-6 and TRBJ2-7; TRBD2 agrees at 9 bases. The CDR3 spans 15 residues. Germline V gives CDR1 MNHNY, CDR2 SVGAGI (reference sequence). V was pared by 7 bases and J by 2 bases, with 9 bases of the junction left unmatched. CDR3 in DNA: TGTGCCAGCAACTCCCCGGCTAGCGGGACCTACGAGCAGTACTTC. Translation gives CASNSPASGTYEQYF.

The chain couples TRBV4-2 to TRBJ2-2; D possibly corresponds to TRBD2 (5 bases). The V gene's germline CDR1 is LGHNA and CDR2 YNFKEQ. Deletions cut 0 bases from V and 4 bases from J, with 9 bases between. This CDR3 is 15 amino acids long. The CDR3 here is CASSQDLRGTGELFF. DNA of the CDR3: TGTGCCAGCAGCCAAGATTTACGGGGCACCGGGGAGCTGTTTTTT.

The CDR3, as DNA: TGTGCCAGCACTTGGGGACAGACAGACACAGATACGCAGTATTTT. It translates to CASTWGQTDTDTQYF. The gene calls are TRBV2 and TRBJ2-3; 7 bases are shared with TRBD1. This CDR3 has 15 amino acids. Germline V gives CDR1 SNHLY, CDR2 FYNNEI. Germline trimming cut 7 bases from V and 2 bases from J; bases unmatched to any gene: 9. Full variable domain (missing parts from reference TRBV2 and TRBJ2-3): EPEVTQTPSHQVTQMGQEVILRCVPISNHLYFYWYRQILGQKVEFLVSFYNNEISEKSEIFDDQFSVERPDGSNFTLKIRSTKLEDSAMYFCASTWGQTDTDTQYFGPGTRLTVL.

The gene calls are TRBV5-1 and TRBJ2-2, with 8 nucleotides matching TRBD1. Per germline, CDR1 SGHRS and CDR2 YFSETQ. Trimming at V came to 2 bases and at J to 4 bases, leaving 4 bases not matched to a gene. The CDR3 has 15 amino acids. In nucleotides, the CDR3 is TGCGCCAGCAGCTTTTCAGGGGGCGGCACCGGGGAGCTGTTTTTT. Translating gives CASSFSGGGTGELFF.